This T cell receptor beta chain was identified in a study of Graves' ophthalmopathy and Graves' hyperthyroidism. The TCR beta CDR3 regions underwent amplification from RNA transcripts. Second-round multiplex PCR followed a first-round RT-PCR using HTBI primers. TCRdb used MiXCR to reprocess the multiplex PCR reads, holding one entry per CDR3 protein. This sample has about 400,000 distinct CDR3 sequences, with roughly 15% found just once. With 5 bases removed from V and 4 bases from J, the gap between germline ends came to 17 bases. The CDR3 consists of 15 residues. Germline V gene data show CDR1 as SEHNR and CDR2 as FQNEAQ (reference sequence).

The sequence was collected from a woman aged 18-29 years with stable Graves' hyperthyroidism. The gene calls are TRBV7-9 and TRBJ1-1, with D tentatively TRBD1 (5 bases). Specimen: peripheral blood. The DNA for the CDR3 is TGTGCCAGCAGCCCGGGGACCCACTGGGGCACTGAAGCTTTCTTT. Its protein is CASSPGTHWGTEAFF.